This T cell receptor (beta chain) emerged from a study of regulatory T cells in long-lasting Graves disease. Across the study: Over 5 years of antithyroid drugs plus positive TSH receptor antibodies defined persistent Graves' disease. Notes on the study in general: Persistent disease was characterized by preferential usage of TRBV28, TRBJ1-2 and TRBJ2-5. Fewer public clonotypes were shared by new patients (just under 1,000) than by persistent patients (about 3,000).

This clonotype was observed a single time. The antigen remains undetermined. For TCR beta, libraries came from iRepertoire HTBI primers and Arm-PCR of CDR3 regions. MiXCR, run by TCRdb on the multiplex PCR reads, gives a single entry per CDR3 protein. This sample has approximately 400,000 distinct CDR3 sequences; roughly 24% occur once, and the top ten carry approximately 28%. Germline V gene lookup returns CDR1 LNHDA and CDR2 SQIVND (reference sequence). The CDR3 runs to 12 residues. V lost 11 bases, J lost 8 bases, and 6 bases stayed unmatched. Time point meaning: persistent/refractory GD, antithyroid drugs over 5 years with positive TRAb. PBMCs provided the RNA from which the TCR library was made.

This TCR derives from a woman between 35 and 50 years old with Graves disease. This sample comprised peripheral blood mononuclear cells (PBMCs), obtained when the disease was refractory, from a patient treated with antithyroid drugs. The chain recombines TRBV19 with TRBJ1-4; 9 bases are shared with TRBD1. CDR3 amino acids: CACRDRAEKLFF. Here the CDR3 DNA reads TGTGCCTGCCGGGACAGGGCCGAAAAACTGTTTTTT.